These 32 T cell receptor beta chains originate from one sample sequenced in a study of CD8 T cells in Susac syndrome. RNA in amounts of roughly 0.5 to 1 ug was reverse transcribed with random hexamers. TCRdb reprocessed the immunoSEQ multiplex PCR reads with MiXCR, giving one entry per CDR3 protein. The repertoire holds roughly 100,000 distinct CDR3 sequences, with approximately 95% as singletons. Sequenced material: CD8+ T cells from PBMCs. The receptor set was obtained from a human donor with Susac syndrome.

This chain uses TRBV7-2 with TRBJ2-3, with D perhaps TRBD1 or TRBD2 (5 bases each). V lost 1 base and J 6 bases, leaving 11 bases between the germline ends. The germline V gene has CDR1 SGHTA and CDR2 FQGNSA. This CDR3 comprises 14 residues. CDR3 coding DNA: TGTGCCAGCAGCTTAGACGGGGCGCTGGATACGCAGTATTTT. This codes for CASSLDGALDTQYF.

This chain joins TRBV9 and TRBJ2-3; 7 bases match TRBD2. Germline CDR1 is SGDLS and CDR2 is YYNGEE. The V and J ends lost 3 bases and 1 base, in that order; junction bases with no gene match: 11. This CDR3 spans 17 amino acids. The CDR3, as DNA: TGTGCCAGCAGCGATGATGGTGGGGACTACGGCACAGATACGCAGTATTTT. Its translation is CASSDDGGDYGTDTQYF. Variable domain in full (rest from reference TRBV9 and TRBJ2-3): DSGVTQTPKHLITATGQRVTLRCSPRSGDLSVYWYQQSLDQGLQFLIQYYNGEERAKGNILERFSAQQFPDLHSELNLSSLELGDSALYFCASSDDGGDYGTDTQYFGPGTRLTVL.

This chain uses TRBV4-2 with TRBJ1-1; D is unclear. In germline, CDR1 is LGHNA, CDR2 YNFKEQ. V lost 4 bases and J lost 1, with 7 bases in between. The CDR3 extends over 13 amino acids. The CDR3 nucleotides read TGTGCCAGCAGCCGGAGAAGGAACACTGAAGCTTTCTTT. This codes for CASSRRRNTEAFF.

This sequence joins TRBV11-2 and TRBJ2-5; D call uncertain. Germline values: CDR1 SGHAT, CDR2 FQNNGV. The germline V and J ends were trimmed by 5 bases and 3 bases, with 4 bases remaining between them. The CDR3 length is 11 residues. The CDR3 sequence is CASSREETQYF. The CDR3 region has the DNA TGTGCCAGCAGCCGGGAAGAGACCCAGTACTTC.

The table lists this clonotype with a count of one. The chain's CDR3 is CSARDSFSYEQYF. The CDR3 nucleotides are TGCAGTGCAAGGGACAGCTTCTCCTACGAGCAGTACTTC. The V and J genes are TRBV20-1 and TRBJ2-7, with 7 bases matching TRBD1. The V segment lost 6 bases and the J segment 0 bases; nucleotides outside the gene matches: 5. The CDR3 has 13 amino acids. CDR1 and CDR2 (germline): DFQATT, SNEGSKA (reference sequence).

The chain has TRBV20-1 and TRBJ2-7, with 9 bases that match TRBD2. Germline V gives CDR1 DFQATT, CDR2 SNEGSKA (reference sequence). The J segment lost 2 bases and the V segment lost 2 bases, leaving 7 bases of the junction unmatched. This CDR3 spans 15 amino acids. The CDR3 loop is CSARSSSGAAYEQYF. DNA of the CDR3: TGCAGTGCTAGATCTTCTAGCGGGGCAGCCTACGAGCAGTACTTC.

This clonotype was detected only once. The chain recombines TRBV7-9 with TRBJ1-5; no clear D gene. This CDR3 comprises 13 residues. The ends were cut back, 6 bases at V and 4 bases at J, with 10 bases in the middle. Germline-derived CDR1 and CDR2 are SEHNR and FQNEAQ (reference sequence). In nucleotides, the CDR3 is TGTGCCAGCAGATCCGACGGTAATCAGCCCCAGCATTTT. It is translated as CASRSDGNQPQHF. Drawing the rest from reference TRBV7-9 and TRBJ1-5, the complete variable domain is DTGVSQNPRHKITKRGQNVTFRCDPISEHNRLYWYRQTLGQGPEFLTYFQNEAQLEKSRLLSDRFSAERPKGSFSTLEIQRTEQGDSAMYLCASRSDGNQPQHFGDGTRLSIL.

The rearrangement uses TRBV11-2 and TRBJ2-3; 15 nucleotides agree with TRBD2. In germline, CDR1 is SGHAT, CDR2 FQNNGV. This CDR3 has 15 amino acids. Losses at the gene ends were 5 bases for V and 5 bases for J; bases not matched to a gene: 2. Here the CDR3 DNA reads TGTGCCAGCAGCGGGACTAGCGGGGGGAGAGATACGCAGTATTTT. The encoded protein is CASSGTSGGRDTQYF.

J is TRBJ2-3 and V is TRBV29-1; tentative D call: TRBD2 (6 bases). Germline-derived CDR1 and CDR2 are SQVTM and ANQGSEA. The CDR3 is 12 amino acids. With 8 bases removed from V and 1 base from J, the gap between germline ends came to 10 bases. CDR3 in DNA: TGCAGCATCCCGGGGGGCACAGATACGCAGTATTTT. This sequence encodes CSIPGGTDTQYF.

V usage is TRBV24-1 and J usage is TRBJ2-3, with D tentatively TRBD2 (6 bases). Germline V lookup: CDR1 KGHDR, CDR2 SFDVKD. Trimming removed 4 bases at V and 0 bases at J, with 10 bases between. CDR3 length: 15 residues. The CDR3 coding sequence is TGTGCCACCAGTGAGGAGGGACGGAGCACAGATACGCAGTATTTT. It specifies CATSEEGRSTDTQYF.

This chain uses TRBV12-3 or TRBV12-4 with TRBJ2-3; D possibly corresponds to TRBD1 (6 bases). V lost 5 bases, J lost 0 bases, and 15 bases lay in between. The CDR3 spans 16 residues. The CDR3: CASSPPGHISTDTQYF. The CDR3 coding sequence is TGTGCCAGCAGTCCTCCGGGACACATAAGCACAGATACGCAGTATTTT.

This chain connects TRBV27 to TRBJ2-7, with D possibly TRBD2 on 7 matching bases. The CDR3 contains 15 residues. Trimming stripped 7 bases from V and 2 bases from J, with 18 bases between. Germline V gene lookup returns CDR1 MNHEY and CDR2 SMNVEV (reference sequence). The DNA for the CDR3 is TGTGCCAGCACCCCGTTAGGGGGGAGGGCCTACGAGCAGTACTTC. It translates to CASTPLGGRAYEQYF.

This sequence joins TRBV21-1 and TRBJ1-1; the table names TRBD1, a call not compared with the DNA. TRBV21-1 is assigned pseudogene status. This CDR3 comprises 16 residues. CDR3 in amino acids: CASSKSRDRGGTEAFF. The CDR3, as DNA: TGTGCCAGCAGCAAAAGCAGAGACAGGGGAGGCACTGAAGCTTTCTTT.

This clonotype was seen once. The V call is TRBV5-4, the J call TRBJ2-5; TRBD2 is a possible D gene (6 bases). Trimming pared 3 bases from V and 2 bases from J, leaving 14 bases between. Germline V gene sequence: CDR1 SGHNT, CDR2 YYREEE (reference sequence). The CDR3 sequence is 15 residues long. For the CDR3, the DNA is TGTGCCAGCAGCTCCCTTGTCGCGGGGCAAGAGACCCAGTACTTC. Translating it yields CASSSLVAGQETQYF.

This chain uses TRBV29-1 with TRBJ1-4; no reliable D call. The CDR3 spans 12 residues. CDR1 and CDR2 from the germline V gene are SQVTM and ANQGSEA. Trimming pared 1 base from V and 8 bases from J, leaving 8 bases between. CDR3: CSVEVSREKLFF. The DNA of the CDR3 is TGCAGCGTTGAAGTCAGTAGAGAAAAACTGTTTTTT.

The rearrangement links TRBV7-8 to TRBJ2-3, with D hard to call. Trimming took off 0 bases at V and 0 bases at J, with 10 bases between the two ends. The CDR3 has 16 residues. Germline assignment: CDR1 SGHVS and CDR2 FQNEAQ. In DNA, the CDR3 is TGTGCCAGCAGCTTAGCTGTCGGCACTAGCACAGATACGCAGTATTTT. Its protein is CASSLAVGTSTDTQYF.

The chain has TRBV7-9 and TRBJ2-7; the D call may be TRBD1 or TRBD2 (6 bases each). The CDR3 runs to 12 residues. Trimming left V 6 bases short and J 6 bases short, with 12 bases between. CDR1 and CDR2 from the germline V gene are SEHNR and FQNEAQ (reference sequence). DNA of the CDR3: TGTGCCAGCAGTCAGGGGACTGGCGAGCAGTACTTC. This translates into CASSQGTGEQYF. The whole variable domain, filled in from reference TRBV7-9 and TRBJ2-7, reads DTGVSQNPRHKITKRGQNVTFRCDPISEHNRLYWYRQTLGQGPEFLTYFQNEAQLEKSRLLSDRFSAERPKGSFSTLEIQRTEQGDSAMYLCASSQGTGEQYFGPGTRLTVT.

The chain joins TRBV25-1 to TRBJ1-2, with D hard to call. The CDR3 has 11 residues. V was trimmed by 10 bases and J by 2 bases, leaving 8 bases between them. Per the germline V gene, CDR1 is MGHDK and CDR2 is SYGVNS. CDR3 nucleotides: TGTGCCATTTCGGACAACTATGGCTACACCTTC. This codes for CAISDNYGYTF.

The rearrangement joins TRBV7-2 to TRBJ1-1; D unclear. Trimming removed 5 bases from V and 0 bases from J, with 4 bases in between. There are 12 residues in the CDR3. Germline-derived CDR1 and CDR2 are SGHTA and FQGNSA. This chain's CDR3 is CASSMLNTEAFF. The CDR3 DNA reads TGTGCCAGCAGCATGCTGAACACTGAAGCTTTCTTT.

The chain combines TRBV7-9 with TRBJ2-7, with D tentatively TRBD2 (6 bases). This CDR3 region has 15 residues. In germline, CDR1 is SEHNR, CDR2 FQNEAQ (reference sequence). The V gene lost 1 base and the J gene lost 0 bases, with 10 bases spanning the gap. The CDR3 sequence is CASSLGGEDSYEQYF. In DNA form, the CDR3 reads TGTGCCAGCAGCTTAGGGGGGGAGGACTCCTACGAGCAGTACTTC.

The CDR3 nucleotides read TGTGCCAGCAGCCCAGCCCCCGGGAGCCAGTATGAGCAGTTCTTC. Translating gives CASSPAPGSQYEQFF. The chain uses TRBV5-4 and TRBJ2-1, with D maybe TRBD2 (6 bases). Germline V gene lookup returns CDR1 SGHNT and CDR2 YYREEE (reference sequence). The ends were cut back, 4 bases at V and 8 bases at J, with 19 bases in the middle. The CDR3 loop spans 15 amino acids. The full variable domain, completed using reference TRBV5-4 and TRBJ2-1, is ETGVTQSPTHLIKTRGQQVTLRCSSQSGHNTVSWYQQALGQGPQFIFQYYREEENGRGNFPPRFSGLQFPNYSSELNVNALELDDSALYLCASSPAPGSQYEQFFGPGTRLTVL.

The chain combines TRBV14 with TRBJ1-1, with D possibly being TRBD1 (5 bases). Germline-derived CDR1 and CDR2 are SGHDN and FVKESK. CDR3 length: 15 amino acids. Trimming stripped 4 bases from V and 4 bases from J, with 16 bases between. CDR3 DNA sequence: TGTGCCAGCAGCCTTCTGGGGGGACGAGGCACTGAAGCTTTCTTT. Its protein product is CASSLLGGRGTEAFF.

This chain uses TRBV4-3 with TRBJ2-5; D is ambiguous. The CDR3 length is 12 residues. Trimming stripped 8 bases from V and 0 bases from J, with 7 bases between. Germline V gene lookup returns CDR1 LGHNA and CDR2 YSLEER. The CDR3 bases are TGCGCCAGCTCATATAACCAAGAGACCCAGTACTTC. Translation: CASSYNQETQYF.

The rearrangement uses TRBV5-4 and TRBJ1-1; D gene uncertain. V gave up 2 bases and J gave up 0 bases, with 8 bases separating them. Germline values: CDR1 SGHNT, CDR2 YYREEE (reference sequence). CDR3 length: 14 residues. The CDR3 loop is CASSFMELNTEAFF. The CDR3 DNA is TGTGCCAGCAGCTTTATGGAGCTGAACACTGAAGCTTTCTTT.

The rearrangement uses TRBV5-6 and TRBJ1-3; D unclear. CDR1 and CDR2 from the germline V gene are SGHDT and YYEEEE. The CDR3 extends over 16 amino acids. V dropped 5 bases and J dropped 4 bases, with 19 bases sitting between them. The CDR3 region has the DNA TGTGCCAGCAGATCCCGACTGGGGATAGGAGGAAACACCATATATTTT. It yields the protein CASRSRLGIGGNTIYF.

V usage is TRBV11-2 and J usage is TRBJ2-7; D is uncertain. Trimming cost V 3 bases and J 3 bases, with 6 bases left between them. Per germline, CDR1 SGHAT and CDR2 FQNNGV. This CDR3 is built from 12 residues. The CDR3 sequence: CASSFPFYEQYF. DNA for the CDR3: TGTGCCAGCAGCTTCCCCTTCTACGAGCAGTACTTC.

The chain recombines TRBV7-9 with TRBJ2-7; D is unresolved. The V and J ends lost 11 bases and 6 bases respectively, with 14 bases between them. The germline gives CDR1 SEHNR, CDR2 FQNEAQ (reference sequence). The CDR3 is made up of 11 amino acids. The CDR3 nucleotides read TGTGCCCTCGATAGTCTGGTCGAGCAGTACTTC. It codes for CALDSLVEQYF.

V is TRBV12-3 or TRBV12-4 and J is TRBJ2-3; D remains unclear. The V and J ends lost 6 bases and 4 bases respectively, with 11 bases between them. The CDR3 sequence is 13 residues long. CDR3 DNA: TGTGCCAGCAGACCAAGTTCCCCAGATACGCAGTATTTT. Translation: CASRPSSPDTQYF.

The J gene is TRBJ2-5, the V gene TRBV9; D possibly corresponds to TRBD2 (5 bases). Looked up from germline, CDR1 is SGDLS and CDR2 is YYNGEE. V lost 0 bases and J 5 bases, leaving 14 bases between the germline ends. The CDR3 is 15 residues long. Written as DNA, the CDR3 is TGTGCCAGCAGCGTAGCGGCTAGCCGGCGGGAGACCCAGTACTTC. Its protein is CASSVAASRRETQYF.

The chain combines TRBV7-2 with TRBJ2-3; D call uncertain. This CDR3 has 12 residues. V dropped 4 bases and J dropped 1 base, with 3 bases sitting between them. Germline values: CDR1 SGHTA, CDR2 FQGNSA. The CDR3 region is CASSSRTDTQYF. DNA of the CDR3: TGTGCCAGCAGCTCCCGCACAGATACGCAGTATTTT. The variable domain in full, completed from reference TRBV7-2 and TRBJ2-3, reads GAGVSQSPSNKVTEKGKDVELRCDPISGHTALYWYRQSLGQGLEFLIYFQGNSAPDKSGLPSDRFSAERTGGSVSTLTIQRTQQEDSAVYLCASSSRTDTQYFGPGTRLTVL.

The gene calls are TRBV4-1 and TRBJ1-1; unclear D gene. V lost 1 base and J lost 0, with 6 bases in between. There are 14 residues in the CDR3. Germline V CDR1 and CDR2: MGHRA, YSYEKL. CDR3 sequence reads: CASSQAEMNTEAFF. The CDR3 DNA reads TGCGCCAGCAGCCAAGCGGAGATGAACACTGAAGCTTTCTTT.

This chain links TRBV2 with TRBJ2-5; no definite D call. The CDR3 contains 14 residues. Germline lookup yields CDR1 SNHLY and CDR2 FYNNEI. V was cut by 3 bases and J by 1 base, with 9 bases left in between. Here the CDR3 reads CASSDWPTQETQYF. Written as DNA, the CDR3 is TGTGCCAGCAGTGATTGGCCCACCCAAGAGACCCAGTACTTC. Combining the CDR3 with reference TRBV2 and TRBJ2-5 gives the whole variable domain EPEVTQTPSHQVTQMGQEVILRCVPISNHLYFYWYRQILGQKVEFLVSFYNNEISEKSEIFDDQFSVERPDGSNFTLKIRSTKLEDSAMYFCASSDWPTQETQYFGPGTRLLVL.